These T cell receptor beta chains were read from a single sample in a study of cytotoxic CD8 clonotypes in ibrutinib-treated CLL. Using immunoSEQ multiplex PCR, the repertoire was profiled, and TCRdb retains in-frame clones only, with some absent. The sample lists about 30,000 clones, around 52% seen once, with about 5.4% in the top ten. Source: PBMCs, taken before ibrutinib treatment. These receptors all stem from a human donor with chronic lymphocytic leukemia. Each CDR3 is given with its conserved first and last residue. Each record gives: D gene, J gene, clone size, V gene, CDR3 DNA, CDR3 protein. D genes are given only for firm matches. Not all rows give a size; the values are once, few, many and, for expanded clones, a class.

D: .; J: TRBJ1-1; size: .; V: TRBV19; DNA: TGTGCCAGTAGTATGGAGGGAGACACTGAAGCTTTCTTT; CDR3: CASSMEGDTEAFF
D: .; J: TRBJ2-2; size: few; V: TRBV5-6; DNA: TGTGCCAGCAGCGACAGGAGTTTCATCGCCGGGGAGCTGTTTTTT; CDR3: CASSDRSFIAGELFF
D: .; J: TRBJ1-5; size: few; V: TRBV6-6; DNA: TGTGCCAGCAGTTCCAACAGGGATCAGCCCCAGCATTTT; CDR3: CASSSNRDQPQHF
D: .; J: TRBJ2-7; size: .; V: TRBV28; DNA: TGTGCCAGCAGTTTCTCCCGACGACTAGTCCGCTACGAGCAGTACTTC; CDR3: CASSFSRRLVRYEQYF
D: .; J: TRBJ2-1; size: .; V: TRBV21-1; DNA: TGTGCCAGTCGGCATCCGGACGAGCAGTTCTTC; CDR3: CASRHPDEQFF
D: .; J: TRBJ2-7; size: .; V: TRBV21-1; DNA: TGTGCCAGCATCCTGGACCGAGCGGGACCGTCCTACGAGCAGTACTTC; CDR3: CASILDRAGPSYEQYF
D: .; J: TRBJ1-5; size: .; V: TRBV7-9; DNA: TGTGCCAGCAGCTTAGGCGGCGGCAATCAGCCCCAGCATTTT; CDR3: CASSLGGGNQPQHF
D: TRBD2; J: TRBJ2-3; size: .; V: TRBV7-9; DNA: TGTGCCAGCAGCTTGGGACTAGCGGGAGGAGGTACGCAGTATTTT; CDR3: CASSLGLAGGGTQYF
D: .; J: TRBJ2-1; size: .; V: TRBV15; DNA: TGTGCCACCAGCAGCCGATCCTACAATGAGCAGTTCTTC; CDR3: CATSSRSYNEQFF
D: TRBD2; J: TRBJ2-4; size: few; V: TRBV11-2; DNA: TGTGCCAGCAGCGCGGGGGGAAACAAAAACATTCAGTACTTC; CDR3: CASSAGGNKNIQYF
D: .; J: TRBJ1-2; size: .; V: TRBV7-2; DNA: TGTGCCAGCAGCCGGGGAGGGTTGAGCTATGGCTACACCTTC; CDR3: CASSRGGLSYGYTF
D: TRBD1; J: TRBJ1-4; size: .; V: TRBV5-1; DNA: TGCGCCAGCAGCTTGGCCAATCGGGGACAGGGAAGGGGAAAACTGTTTTTT; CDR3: CASSLANRGQGRGKLFF
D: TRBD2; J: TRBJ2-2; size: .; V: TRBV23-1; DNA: TGCGCCACCCGCTCGGCAGGGGCAAGCGGGGGCCTCTTCACCGGGGAGCTGTTTTTT; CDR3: CATRSAGASGGLFTGELFF
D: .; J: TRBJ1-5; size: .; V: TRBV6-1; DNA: TGTGCCAGCAGTGAAACACCCGGACAGCGGGGGCTTTTTCAGCCCCAGCATTTT; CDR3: CASSETPGQRGLFQPQHF
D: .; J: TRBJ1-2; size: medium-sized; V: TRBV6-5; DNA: TGTGCCAGCAGTTGGACCGGGTTAGAGGGCTACACCTTC; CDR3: CASSWTGLEGYTF
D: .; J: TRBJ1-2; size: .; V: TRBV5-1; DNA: TGCGCCAGCAGCTTGTTGGCCAGGGCAAACTATGGCTACACCTTC; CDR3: CASSLLARANYGYTF
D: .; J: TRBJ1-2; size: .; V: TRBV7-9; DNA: TGTGCCAGCAGCCCCGCACAAGGTCGTGAGTATGGCTACACCTTC; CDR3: CASSPAQGREYGYTF
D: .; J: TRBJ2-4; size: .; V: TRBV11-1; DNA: TGTGCCAGCAGCTTAGCTACGCGGGGACCGGGGTTGAACATTCAGTACTTC; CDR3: CASSLATRGPGLNIQYF
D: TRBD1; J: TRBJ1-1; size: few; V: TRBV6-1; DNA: TGTGCCAGCAGCGTACAGGGGGCGCATACTGAAGCTTTCTTT; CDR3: CASSVQGAHTEAFF
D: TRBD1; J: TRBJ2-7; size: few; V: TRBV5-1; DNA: TGCGCCAGCAGCGTATCCGGGACAGGGGGCCTTTTACCCGCTGAGCAGTACTTC; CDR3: CASSVSGTGGLLPAEQYF
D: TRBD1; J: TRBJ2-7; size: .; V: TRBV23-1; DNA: TGCGCCAGCAGTCAATCAAGGGACAGGGCCTACGAGCAGTACTTC; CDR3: CASSQSRDRAYEQYF
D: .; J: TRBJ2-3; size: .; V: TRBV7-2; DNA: TGTGCCAGCAGCGCCGGTTGGGGGGACACAGATACGCAGTATTTT; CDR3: CASSAGWGDTDTQYF
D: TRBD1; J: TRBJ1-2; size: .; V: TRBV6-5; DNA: TGTGCCACGCGACAGGGAGATGGCTACACCTTC; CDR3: CATRQGDGYTF
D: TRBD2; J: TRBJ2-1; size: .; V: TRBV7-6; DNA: TGTGCCAGCAGCTCTGGACTAGCCAATGAGCAGTTCTTC; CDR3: CASSSGLANEQFF
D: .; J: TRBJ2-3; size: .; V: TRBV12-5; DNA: TGTGCTAGTGGTTTGTCTACCACCCAAGATACGCAGTATTTT; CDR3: CASGLSTTQDTQYF
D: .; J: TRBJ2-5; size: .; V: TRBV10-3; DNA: TGTGCCATTGCAGGGGGAGGGCAAGAGACCCAGTACTTC; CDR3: CAIAGGGQETQYF
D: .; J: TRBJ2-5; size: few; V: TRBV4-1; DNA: TGCGCCAGCAGCCCCCACCTGGGCGGGGAGACCCAGTACTTC; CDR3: CASSPHLGGETQYF
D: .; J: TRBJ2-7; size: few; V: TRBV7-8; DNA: TGTGCCAGCAGAGACGACTACGAGCAGTACTTC; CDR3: CASRDDYEQYF
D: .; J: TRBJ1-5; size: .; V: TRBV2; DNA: TGTGCCAGCAGTGAGGCCTATAGCAATCAGCCCCAGCATTTT; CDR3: CASSEAYSNQPQHF
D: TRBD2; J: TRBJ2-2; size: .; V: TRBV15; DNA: TGTGCCACCAGCAGACTTGGCCTAGCGGGGGTGAACACCGGGGAGCTGTTTTTT; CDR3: CATSRLGLAGVNTGELFF
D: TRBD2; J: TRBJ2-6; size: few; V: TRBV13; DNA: TGTGCCAGCAGCCAGCGGGGCTCTGGGGCCAACGTCCTGACTTTC; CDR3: CASSQRGSGANVLTF
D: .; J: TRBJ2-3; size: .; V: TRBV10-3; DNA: TGTGCCATCAGTGAGTTTATAGATACGCAGTATTTT; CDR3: CAISEFIDTQYF
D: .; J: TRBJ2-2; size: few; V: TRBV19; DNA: TGTGCCGCGGCCGGGATCCACACCGGGGAGCTGTTTTTT; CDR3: CAAAGIHTGELFF
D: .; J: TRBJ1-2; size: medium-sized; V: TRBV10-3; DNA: TGTGCCATCAGGGCTGGTCCCCAGAGCCTGTTCTATGGCTACACCTTC; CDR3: CAIRAGPQSLFYGYTF
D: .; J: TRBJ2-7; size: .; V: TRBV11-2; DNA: TGTGCCAGCAGCCTTCTGGGGGGCAGGGGCATTTCCTACGAGCAGTACTTC; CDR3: CASSLLGGRGISYEQYF
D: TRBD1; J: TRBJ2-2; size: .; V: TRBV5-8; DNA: TGTGCCAGCAGCCCTGGGACAGGGAAGAACACCGGGGAGCTGTTTTTT; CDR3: CASSPGTGKNTGELFF
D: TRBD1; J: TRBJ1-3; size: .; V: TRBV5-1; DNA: TGCGCCAGCAGCCCGGACAGGGGTCTCTCTGGAAACACCATATATTTT; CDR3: CASSPDRGLSGNTIYF
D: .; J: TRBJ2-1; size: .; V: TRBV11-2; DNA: TGTGCCAGCAGCTGGGACGTCCGTGATTTTGAGCAGTTCTTC; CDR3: CASSWDVRDFEQFF
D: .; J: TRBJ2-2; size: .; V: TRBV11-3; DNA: TGTGCCAGCAGCTTCGGCGGAAAAAACACCGGGGAGCTGTTTTTT; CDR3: CASSFGGKNTGELFF
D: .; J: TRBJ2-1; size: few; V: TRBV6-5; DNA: TGTGCCAGCAGTTACTCGACTACAAGCTCCTACAATGAGCAGTTCTTC; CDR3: CASSYSTTSSYNEQFF
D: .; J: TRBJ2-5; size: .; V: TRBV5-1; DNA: TGCGCCAGCAGCTTGGCCGGGGGCCACCAAGAGACCCAGTACTTC; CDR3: CASSLAGGHQETQYF
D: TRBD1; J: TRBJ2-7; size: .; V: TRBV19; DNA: TGTGCCAGTAGTAGAGGGACAGGGGAAACCTACGAGCAGTACTTC; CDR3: CASSRGTGETYEQYF
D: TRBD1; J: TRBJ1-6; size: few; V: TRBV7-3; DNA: TGTGCCAGCACAAGGACAGGTCGCAATTCACCCCTCCACTTT; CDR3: CASTRTGRNSPLHF
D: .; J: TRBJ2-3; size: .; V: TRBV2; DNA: TGTGCCAGCGGTTTTAGCGCAGATACGCAGTATTTT; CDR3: CASGFSADTQYF
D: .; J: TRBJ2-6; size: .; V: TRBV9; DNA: TGTGCCAGCAGGGGGACTGCCCCCTCTGGGGCCAACGTCCTGACTTTC; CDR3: CASRGTAPSGANVLTF
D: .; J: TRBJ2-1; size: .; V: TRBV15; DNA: TGTGCCACCAGCGTTTCCCGCGGCTACAATGAGCAGTTCTTC; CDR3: CATSVSRGYNEQFF
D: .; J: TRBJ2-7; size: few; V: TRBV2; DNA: TGTGCCAGCAGCCCTCGGGTCGAGCAGTACTTC; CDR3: CASSPRVEQYF
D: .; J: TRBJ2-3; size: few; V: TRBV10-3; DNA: TGTGCCAGCAGGGGACACGCCGGCCCCACGCAGTATTTT; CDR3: CASRGHAGPTQYF
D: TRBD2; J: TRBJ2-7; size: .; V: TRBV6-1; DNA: TGTGCCAGCAGTGAGGCACGGCGGGGTAGCGGGAAAACTTACGAGCAGTACTTC; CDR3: CASSEARRGSGKTYEQYF
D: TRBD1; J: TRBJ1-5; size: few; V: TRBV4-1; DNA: TGCGCCAGCAGCCCCCCCGACAGGGCCAATCAGCCCCAGCATTTT; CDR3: CASSPPDRANQPQHF
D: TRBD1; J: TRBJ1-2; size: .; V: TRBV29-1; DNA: TGCAGCGTTGTGCGGACAGGGGGGGGCTACACCTTC; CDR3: CSVVRTGGGYTF